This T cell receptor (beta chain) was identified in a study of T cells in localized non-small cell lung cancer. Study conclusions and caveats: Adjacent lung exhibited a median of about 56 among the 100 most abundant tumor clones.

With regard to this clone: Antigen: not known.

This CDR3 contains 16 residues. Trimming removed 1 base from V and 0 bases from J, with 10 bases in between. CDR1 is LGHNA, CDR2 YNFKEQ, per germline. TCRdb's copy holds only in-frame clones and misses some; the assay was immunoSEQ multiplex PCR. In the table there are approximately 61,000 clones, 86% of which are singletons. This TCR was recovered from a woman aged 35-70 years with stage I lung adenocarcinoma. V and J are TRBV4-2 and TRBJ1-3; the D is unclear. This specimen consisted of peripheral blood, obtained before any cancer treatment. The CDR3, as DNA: TGTGCCAGCAGCCAAGGAATGGCCTCCTCTGGAAACACCATATATTTT. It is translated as CASSQGMASSGNTIYF.